The 18 T cell receptor beta chains reported below all come from one sample, sequenced in a study of T cell responses to AZD1222 COVID-19 vaccine. The method was immunoSEQ multiplex PCR; TCRdb's version includes in-frame clones alone and lacks a portion of them. The sample lists 130,000 to 150,000 clones; about nine tenths were seen once. This specimen was peripheral blood, taken on day 0 of AZD1222 vaccination. The receptors were gathered from an adult in good health.

This clone was recorded once. J is TRBJ2-7 and V is TRBV18, with D possibly called TRBD1 or TRBD2 (5 bases each). Germline V gene sequence: CDR1 KGHSH, CDR2 LQKENI. Trimming pared 3 bases from V and 2 bases from J, leaving 11 bases between. The CDR3 covers 14 residues. The CDR3 protein is CASSPRDGPYEQYF. As DNA, the CDR3 is TGTGCCAGCTCACCGAGGGACGGGCCCTACGAGCAGTACTTC.

This clone was seen only a few times. J is TRBJ1-5 and V is TRBV6-5; tentatively, D is TRBD1 (5 bases). CDR1 and CDR2 from the germline V gene are MNHEY and SVGAGI. The CDR3 sequence is 15 residues long. Trimming removed 7 bases from V and 7 bases from J, with 20 bases in between. Here the CDR3 reads CASMTRTAQGQPQHF. DNA for the CDR3: TGTGCCAGCATGACGAGGACGGCTCAGGGCCAGCCCCAGCATTTT.

Written as DNA, the CDR3 is TGTGCCAGTAGGTTACAGGGGAACACTGAAGCTTTCTTT. It yields the protein CASRLQGNTEAFF. The J gene is TRBJ1-1, the V gene TRBV19; the D gene is possibly TRBD1 (6 bases). CDR1 and CDR2 from the germline V gene are LNHDA and SQIVND (reference sequence). V shed 6 bases and J shed 1 base, with 9 bases lying between them. This CDR3 comprises 13 residues.

This chain joins TRBV30 and TRBJ1-2; possible D gene TRBD1, 5 bases. In germline, CDR1 is GTSNPN, CDR2 SVGIG (reference sequence). The CDR3 is 12 amino acids. V was trimmed by 5 bases and J by 4 bases, leaving 11 bases between them. The CDR3 reads CAWETGVYGYTF. CDR3 coding DNA: TGTGCCTGGGAAACAGGCGTCTATGGCTACACCTTC.

This chain links TRBV19 with TRBJ1-5; 9 bases match TRBD1. CDR1 and CDR2 from the germline V gene are LNHDA and SQIVND (reference sequence). V lost 3 bases to trimming and J lost 2 bases; unmatched junction nucleotides: 11. CDR3 size: 18 residues. The CDR3 reads CASSISLGTGRRNQPQHF. Here the CDR3 DNA reads TGTGCCAGTAGTATCTCCCTGGGGACAGGGAGACGCAATCAGCCCCAGCATTTT.

The rearrangement links TRBV7-8 to TRBJ2-3, with 8 bases identical to TRBD1. V lost 5 bases and J lost 5; bases outside the gene matches: 9. Germline loops: CDR1 SGHVS, CDR2 FQNEAQ. The CDR3 extends over 15 amino acids. The chain's CDR3 is CASSTWGTGVDTQYF. In DNA, the CDR3 is TGTGCCAGCAGCACATGGGGGACAGGAGTAGATACGCAGTATTTT.

The genes are TRBV6-5 and TRBJ1-1, with 7 positions matching TRBD1. The CDR3 has 13 amino acids. Germline loops: CDR1 MNHEY, CDR2 SVGAGI. V lost 10 bases and J lost 3; bases outside the gene matches: 8. The CDR3 loop reads CAIGTGAHTEAFF. The CDR3, as DNA: TGTGCCATCGGAACAGGGGCCCACACTGAAGCTTTCTTT.

The chain employs TRBV29-1 and TRBJ1-2, with D perhaps matching TRBD1 (6 bases). The CDR3 sequence is 15 residues long. Looked up from germline, CDR1 is SQVTM and CDR2 is ANQGSEA. V lost 3 bases to trimming and J lost 0 bases, with 14 bases between them. Here the CDR3 reads CSVEGADAANYGYTF. The CDR3, as DNA: TGCAGCGTTGAGGGGGCCGACGCGGCTAACTATGGCTACACCTTC.

This rearrangement joins TRBV19 to TRBJ1-5; tentative D call: TRBD1 (6 bases). There are 15 residues in the CDR3. The V end was cut by 2 bases, the J end by 7 bases, with 15 bases between. Germline-derived CDR1 and CDR2 are LNHDA and SQIVND (reference sequence). The CDR3 loop reads CASSIKGEGKQPQHF. DNA for the CDR3: TGTGCCAGTAGTATAAAGGGGGAAGGAAAACAGCCCCAGCATTTT.

This clone has only one observation. This rearrangement joins TRBV6-4 to TRBJ2-5, with D possibly TRBD2 on 6 matching bases. The V and J ends lost 4 bases and 5 bases respectively, with 11 bases between them. The CDR3 runs to 13 residues. Germline CDR1 is MRHNA and CDR2 is SNTAGT. In nucleotides, the CDR3 is TGTGCCAGCAGTGTTACGGGGGAGGAGACCCAGTACTTC. Amino acids: CASSVTGEETQYF.

This chain connects TRBV29-1 to TRBJ2-7, with D possibly TRBD1 on 5 matching bases. Deletions cut 2 bases from V and 2 bases from J, with 10 bases between. CDR1 and CDR2 (germline): SQVTM, ANQGSEA. The CDR3 length is 13 residues. The CDR3, as DNA: TGCAGCGTTGAACAGGGTCGCCCCTACGAGCAGTACTTC. Translation: CSVEQGRPYEQYF.

V usage is TRBV27 and J usage is TRBJ1-5; possibly TRBD1 for D (6 bases). V was cut by 2 bases and J by 6 bases, with 11 bases left in between. The CDR3 sequence is 14 residues long. The germline V gene has CDR1 MNHEY and CDR2 SMNVEV (reference sequence). CDR3 sequence: CASSLAAGVQPQHF. The CDR3 nucleotides are TGTGCCAGCAGTTTAGCGGCAGGGGTTCAGCCCCAGCATTTT.

This clone has just a few counts. This rearrangement joins TRBV11-2 to TRBJ1-1; D is possibly TRBD1 (5 bases). The V end was cut by 5 bases, the J end by 3 bases, with 13 bases between. The CDR3 runs to 14 residues. Germline V gene sequence: CDR1 SGHAT, CDR2 FQNNGV. The CDR3 DNA is TGTGCCAGCAGCAAAGGGACGTTCGACACTGAAGCTTTCTTT. Translated, it gives CASSKGTFDTEAFF.

The chain links TRBV5-4 to TRBJ1-4; D remains unclear. Between the trimmed V and J ends, which lost 2 bases and 4 bases, there was a span of 6 bases. The CDR3 spans 13 residues. The germline CDR1 and CDR2 sequences are SGHNT and YYREEE (reference sequence). The DNA of the CDR3 is TGTGCCAGCAGCTTCGGGGTTAATGAAAAACTGTTTTTT. Translated, it gives CASSFGVNEKLFF.

The rearrangement uses TRBV7-9 and TRBJ2-3; 8 positions agree with TRBD2. CDR3 length: 17 residues. V was clipped by 1 base and J by 2 bases; unmatched bases: 8. Germline loops: CDR1 SEHNR, CDR2 FQNEAQ (reference sequence). The CDR3 reads CASSLGGTRPDTDTQYF. The CDR3 nucleotides read TGTGCCAGCAGCTTAGGTGGGACTAGGCCCGACACAGATACGCAGTATTTT. The full variable domain, its missing parts supplied by reference TRBV7-9 and TRBJ2-3, is DTGVSQNPRHKITKRGQNVTFRCDPISEHNRLYWYRQTLGQGPEFLTYFQNEAQLEKSRLLSDRFSAERPKGSFSTLEIQRTEQGDSAMYLCASSLGGTRPDTDTQYFGPGTRLTVL.

This clone has ten or more counts. The chain employs TRBV6-4 and TRBJ2-2; TRBD1 is a possible D gene (6 bases). The CDR3 has 16 amino acids. The V end lost 0 bases, the J end lost 1 base, and 9 bases lay between the germline ends. Looked up from germline, CDR1 is MRHNA and CDR2 is SNTAGT. The CDR3 DNA sequence: TGTGCCAGCAGTGACTCGAAACAGGGGAACACCGGGGAGCTGTTTTTT. Its protein product is CASSDSKQGNTGELFF.

The genes are TRBV4-1 and TRBJ1-5, with D possibly TRBD1 on 5 matching bases. CDR1 MGHRA and CDR2 YSYEKL come from the germline V gene. V shed 0 bases and J shed 1 base, with 19 bases lying between them. This CDR3 is built from 19 residues. The CDR3 region is CASSQDSSGAQGSNQPQHF. The CDR3 DNA is TGCGCCAGCAGCCAAGATAGTTCCGGGGCTCAGGGCAGCAATCAGCCCCAGCATTTT.

This chain connects TRBV27 to TRBJ1-5, with 7 bases identical to TRBD1. Germline CDR1 reads MNHEY; CDR2 reads SMNVEV (reference sequence). After removal of 4 bases from V and 3 bases from J, the junction contained 3 bases not matched to a gene. This CDR3 has 14 residues. The CDR3 coding sequence is TGTGCCAGCAGTTCCGGACAGGTCAATCAGCCCCAGCATTTT. It codes for CASSSGQVNQPQHF.